Listed here are 27 T cell receptor beta chains from one sample, sequenced in a study of patients and donors after allogeneic stem cell transplantation (dated by TCRdb to 2018 to 2020). Receptor amplification or capture employed RT-PCR. Sequencing was carried out with a NextSeq 550. The public reads were quality trimmed at Q25 with fastp and then assembled into clones with MiXCR by TCRdb, keeping productive beta chains. For every CDR3 protein sequence, its rows merge into one entry that carries the most common genes and DNA. This sample gives roughly 4,200 distinct CDR3 sequences in total; roughly a quarter of them show up just once. The ten largest clones capture 15% to 20% of the sample. Sequenced material: blood, either unsorted or a sorted T cell fraction (not recorded which). The receptors were sampled from a human donor who was either an allogeneic HSCT recipient or a stem cell or donor lymphocyte infusion donor (not recorded which). It is not recorded whose cells these are; they may come from a transplant donor.

This clonotype is deemed large. The chain carries TRBV7-8 and TRBJ2-1, with 9 bases matching TRBD2. This CDR3 spans 16 amino acids. CDR1 is SGHVS, CDR2 FQNEAQ, per germline. V gave up 1 base and J gave up 0 bases; unmatched junction bases: 1. CDR3 in amino acids: CASSLEAGGSYNEQFF. CDR3 DNA: TGTGCCAGCAGCTTAGAAGCGGGAGGCTCCTACAATGAGCAGTTCTTC.

By frequency in the sample, this clonotype is medium-sized. This chain uses TRBV7-7 with TRBJ2-5; TRBD2 might be the D (6 bases). Germline CDR1 SSHAT, CDR2 FNYEAQ (reference sequence). V lost 5 bases to trimming and J lost 5 bases, with 12 bases between them. This CDR3 contains 13 residues. In DNA, the CDR3 is TGTGCCAGCAGCAGGGACTGGGGTGAGACCCAGTACTTC. Translation: CASSRDWGETQYF.

The V call is TRBV6-5, the J call TRBJ2-1; TRBD1 agrees at 8 bases. The CDR3 extends over 14 amino acids. Trimming at V came to 5 bases and at J to 10 bases, leaving 10 bases not matched to a gene. CDR1 MNHEY and CDR2 SVGAGI come from the germline V gene. The CDR3 loop is CASSTPTGAKEQFF. CDR3 bases: TGTGCCAGCAGTACCCCGACAGGGGCCAAAGAGCAGTTCTTC.

This clonotype is labeled as medium-sized (0.01 to 0.1%). The DNA is left out, because the CDR3 cannot be placed on it with certainty; the CDR3 is given as TCRdb lists it. The V call is TRBV12-2, the J call TRBJ2-7; the D segment call TRBD1 is taken from the table without a DNA check. TRBV12-2 is a pseudogene. The CDR3 numbers 14 amino acids, ends counted. This CDR3 reads CASRFGTGSYEQYF.

This clonotype is judged medium-sized (0.01 to 0.1%). The chain uses TRBV7-2 and TRBJ2-1; 9 nucleotides align to TRBD1. The V gene end was trimmed by 2 bases and the J gene end by 11 bases; junction bases not matched to a gene: 7. The CDR3 extends over 14 amino acids. The germline V gene has CDR1 SGHTA and CDR2 FQGNSA. The CDR3 loop reads CASSLNWDRDKQFF. The CDR3 DNA reads TGTGCCAGCAGCTTAAACTGGGACAGGGATAAGCAGTTCTTC.

V and J are TRBV12-3 or TRBV12-4 and TRBJ2-1; TRBD2 might be the D (6 bases). The CDR3 spans 14 residues. The germline V and J ends were trimmed by 2 bases and 8 bases, with 13 bases remaining between them. The CDR3 bases are TGTGCCAGCAGTTTAAACCGAGGGGAGGATGAGCAGTTCTTC. This encodes CASSLNRGEDEQFF.

This clonotype was counted only a few times. The chain couples TRBV15 to TRBJ2-7; D is uncertain. The CDR3 is 15 amino acids. Looked up from germline, CDR1 is LNHNV and CDR2 is YYDKDF (reference sequence). V shed 0 bases and J shed 6 bases, with 15 bases lying between them. The CDR3 nucleotides read TGTGCCACCAGCAGAGAACCCGGCAGGTTTAGCGAGCAGTACTTC. Its translation: CATSREPGRFSEQYF.

This clonotype was seen a few times. This chain joins TRBV29-1 and TRBJ1-2; D remains ambiguous. V shed 6 bases and J shed 4 bases, with 12 bases lying between them. Looked up from germline, CDR1 is SQVTM and CDR2 is ANQGSEA. CDR3 length: 12 amino acids. CDR3 sequence (DNA): TGCAGCGTGACCGATCCCAGCTATGGCTACACCTTC. Protein sequence: CSVTDPSYGYTF.

The rearrangement links TRBV7-9 to TRBJ2-5; TRBD1 matches 8 bases. This CDR3 has 16 residues. The germline V gene encodes CDR1 SEHNR and CDR2 FQNEAQ (reference sequence). V shed 0 bases and J 3 bases; nucleotides not matched to a gene: 6. The CDR3 here is CASSLAYQGAKETQYF. The CDR3 DNA follows: TGTGCCAGCAGCTTAGCCTACCAGGGGGCAAAAGAGACCCAGTACTTC.

This clonotype came up a few times. The rearrangement links TRBV20-1 to TRBJ2-3; 7 bases line up with TRBD2. This CDR3 region has 15 residues. The junction had 10 bases not matched to a gene; V was cut back by 5 bases and J by 2 bases. Germline CDR1 and CDR2: DFQATT and SNEGSKA (reference sequence). The CDR3 sequence: CSAVNRDYYTDTQYF. For the CDR3, the DNA is TGCAGTGCTGTAAACCGGGACTACTACACAGATACGCAGTATTTT.

This clonotype has just a few counts. This chain joins TRBV24-1 and TRBJ1-2; tentative D call: TRBD1 (5 bases). This CDR3 has 15 amino acids. V was clipped by 9 bases and J by 8 bases, with 24 bases between them. In germline, CDR1 is KGHDR, CDR2 SFDVKD. The CDR3 nucleotides are TGTGCCACCTGGGGGTCCTCGGGCAGTCGACTCGGCTACACCTTC. Protein: CATWGSSGSRLGYTF.

The table lists this clonotype with a few counts. The gene calls are TRBV7-2 and TRBJ2-5; 8 bases line up with TRBD2. V lost 1 base and J lost 4; bases outside the gene matches: 2. This CDR3 spans 14 amino acids. Per the germline V gene, CDR1 is SGHTA and CDR2 is FQGNSA. In DNA form, the CDR3 reads TGTGCCAGCAGCTTAGATCTAGCGGGAGAGACCCAGTACTTC. As protein: CASSLDLAGETQYF. The entire variable domain, with the rest obtained from reference TRBV7-2 and TRBJ2-5, is as follows: GAGVSQSPSNKVTEKGKDVELRCDPISGHTALYWYRQSLGQGLEFLIYFQGNSAPDKSGLPSDRFSAERTGGSVSTLTIQRTQQEDSAVYLCASSLDLAGETQYFGPGTRLLVL.

The chain has TRBV10-3 and TRBJ1-5, with D perhaps matching TRBD1 (6 bases). Trimming removed 5 bases from V and 6 bases from J, with 17 bases in between. The CDR3 loop spans 15 amino acids. Germline CDR1 reads ENHRY; CDR2 reads SYGVKD. Here the CDR3 reads CAISRGQGRAQPQHF. Written as DNA, the CDR3 is TGTGCCATCAGTAGGGGTCAGGGGCGCGCTCAGCCCCAGCATTTT.

This clonotype is judged medium-sized (0.01 to 0.1%). J is TRBJ2-1 and V is TRBV11-2; D is possibly TRBD2 (5 bases). The germline V and J ends were trimmed by 0 bases and 4 bases, with 10 bases remaining between them. Germline values: CDR1 SGHAT, CDR2 FQNNGV. The CDR3 totals 15 residues. The chain's CDR3 is CASSLDLGGYNEQFF. Written as DNA, the CDR3 is TGTGCCAGCAGCTTAGATCTAGGCGGGTACAATGAGCAGTTCTTC.

This clonotype was seen a few times. The germline gene is not matched at one end of the junction; a read error may be the cause. The genes are TRBV10-3 and TRBJ2-1; D gene unclear. The CDR3 covers 12 residues. The germline gives CDR1 ENHRY, CDR2 SYGVKD. In DNA form, the CDR3 reads TGTGCCATCAGTACGAACCGGACGGAGATGATCTTC. Amino acids: CAISTNRTEMIF.

The CDR3 bases are TGCGCCAGCAGCGCCCAACCACAAGATACGCAGTATTTT. As protein: CASSAQPQDTQYF. The V gene is TRBV5-1, the J gene TRBJ2-3; D ambiguous. CDR3 size: 13 residues. V lost 4 bases and J lost 5, with 11 bases in between. The V gene's germline CDR1 is SGHRS and CDR2 YFSETQ.

As DNA, the CDR3 is TGCAGCGCCTCAGGCGGGAGCTCCTACAATGAGCAGTTCTTC. Translation gives CSASGGSSYNEQFF. The rearrangement links TRBV29-1 to TRBJ2-1, with TRBD2 matching 7 bases. J gave up 0 bases and V 7 bases, and 6 bases lay outside the gene matches. The germline V gene encodes CDR1 SQVTM and CDR2 ANQGSEA. The CDR3 has 14 amino acids.

The V call is TRBV23-1, the J call TRBJ2-7; 8 nucleotides match TRBD1. TRBV23-1 is designated an ORF whose function remains uncertain. The CDR3 is 15 amino acids. Losses at the gene ends were 6 bases for V and 4 bases for J; bases not matched to a gene: 11. CDR3 sequence: CASSQQGGDSYEQYV. The CDR3 DNA follows: TGCGCCAGCAGCCAACAGGGGGGCGACTCTTACGAGCAGTACGTC.

This clonotype is large. The chain carries TRBV5-1 and TRBJ2-1; tentative D call: TRBD1 (6 bases). Germline V CDR1 and CDR2: SGHRS, YFSETQ. CDR3 length equals 15 residues. The V gene lost 6 bases and the J gene lost 7 bases, with 20 bases spanning the gap. CDR3 in amino acids: CASTPSQGRGNEQFF. The CDR3 nucleotides are TGCGCCAGCACCCCTTCACAGGGCCGGGGAAATGAGCAGTTCTTC.

This clonotype is termed medium-sized. The genes are TRBV10-3 and TRBJ1-1, with D possibly being TRBD1 (5 bases). Germline V gene sequence: CDR1 ENHRY, CDR2 SYGVKD. The CDR3 is 13 amino acids. V was cut by 7 bases and J by 0 bases, with 9 bases left in between. Written as DNA, the CDR3 is TGTGCCATCACCCGGGACGTGAACACTGAAGCTTTCTTT. It translates to CAITRDVNTEAFF.

This clonotype is deemed medium-sized. The chain employs TRBV5-1 and TRBJ1-1, with D possibly matching TRBD1 (5 bases). The CDR3 consists of 13 residues. Germline V gene lookup returns CDR1 SGHRS and CDR2 YFSETQ. V lost 5 bases to trimming and J lost 3 bases, with 11 bases between them. The CDR3, as DNA: TGCGCCAGCAGGTCAAGGGGAGACACTGAAGCTTTCTTT. Protein: CASRSRGDTEAFF. Full variable domain (remainder filled in from reference TRBV5-1 and TRBJ1-1): KAGVTQTPRYLIKTRGQQVTLSCSPISGHRSVSWYQQTPGQGLQFLFEYFSETQRNKGNFPGRFSGRQFSNSRSEMNVSTLELGDSALYLCASRSRGDTEAFFGQGTRLTVV.

This clonotype has a handful of counts. The rearrangement uses TRBV2 and TRBJ2-5; weak D call: TRBD2 (5 bases). Trimming cost V 6 bases and J 6 bases, with 11 bases left between them. CDR3 length: 12 residues. In germline, CDR1 is SNHLY, CDR2 FYNNEI. As DNA, the CDR3 is TGTGCCAGCAGCCTACTCGGGAAGACCCAGTACTTC. Translated, it gives CASSLLGKTQYF.

V and J are TRBV9 and TRBJ2-7; D might be TRBD2 (7 bases). The CDR3 extends over 17 amino acids. V was cut by 2 bases and J by 3 bases, with 21 bases left in between. Germline assignment: CDR1 SGDLS and CDR2 YYNGEE. CDR3 sequence (DNA): TGTGCCAGCAGCGTGCTCGGGGGGCCAAACTACCACTACGAGCAGTACGTC. Translation: CASSVLGGPNYHYEQYV.

This clonotype is deemed medium-sized. The genes are TRBV7-6 and TRBJ2-5; D gene unclear. V lost 1 base and J 5 bases, leaving 8 bases between the germline ends. Germline assignment: CDR1 SGHVS and CDR2 FNYEAQ. The CDR3 spans 13 residues. The chain's CDR3 is CASSLGVEETQYF. CDR3 nucleotides: TGTGCCAGCAGCTTAGGGGTGGAGGAGACCCAGTACTTC.

The sample holds a few counts of this clonotype. This chain uses TRBV6-1 with TRBJ2-1; D might be TRBD2 (5 bases). The CDR3 extends over 14 amino acids. V gave up 3 bases and J gave up 1 base, with 7 bases separating them. The V gene's germline CDR1 is MNHNS and CDR2 SASEGT. The CDR3 DNA sequence: TGTGCCAGCAGTGAGTCGGGGTCCTACAATGAGCAGTTCTTC. It yields the protein CASSESGSYNEQFF.

This clonotype was counted a few times. The J gene is TRBJ2-1, the V gene TRBV5-4; possible D gene TRBD1, 5 bases. The CDR3 sequence is 15 residues long. V lost 2 bases to trimming and J lost 3 bases, with 12 bases between them. The germline gives CDR1 SGHNT, CDR2 YYREEE (reference sequence). The CDR3 region is CASSLQAGFYNEQFF. In DNA form, the CDR3 reads TGTGCCAGCAGCTTACAAGCAGGGTTCTACAATGAGCAGTTCTTC.

By sample share, this clonotype is medium-sized. This chain links TRBV21-1 with TRBJ2-7; the D segment call TRBD2 is taken from the table without a DNA check. TRBV21-1 has pseudogene status. This CDR3 contains 13 residues. In DNA form, the CDR3 reads TGTGCCAGCAGCAAAGAGGGCCTCTACGAGCAGTACGTC. Amino acid sequence: CASSKEGLYEQYV.